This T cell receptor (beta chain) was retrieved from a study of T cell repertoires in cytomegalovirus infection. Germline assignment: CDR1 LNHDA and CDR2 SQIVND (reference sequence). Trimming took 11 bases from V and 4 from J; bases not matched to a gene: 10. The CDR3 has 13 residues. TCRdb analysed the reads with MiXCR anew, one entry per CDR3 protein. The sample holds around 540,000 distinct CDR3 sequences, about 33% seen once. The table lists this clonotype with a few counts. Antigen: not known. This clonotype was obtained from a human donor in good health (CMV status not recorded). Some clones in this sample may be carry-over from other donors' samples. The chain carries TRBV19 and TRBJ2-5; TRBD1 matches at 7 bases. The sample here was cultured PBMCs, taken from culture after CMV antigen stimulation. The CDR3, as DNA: TGTGCCTCCTCGTCGGGACAGTTAGAGACCCAGTACTTC. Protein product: CASSSGQLETQYF.